This is a list of T cell receptor beta chains from one sample in a study of T cells after yellow fever vaccination. TCRdb redid the calling of the 5' RACE reads with MiXCR, one entry per CDR3 protein. This sample has some 350,000 distinct CDR3 sequences, with 9.5% to 13% found just once. Source: PBMCs, taken on the day of the first yellow fever vaccination. The source of these receptors is a man aged 18 to 35 who received the YFV17D yellow fever vaccine. The CDR3 runs from the conserved cysteine through the conserved F or W. D genes are given only for firm matches. Clone size is shown for a subset of rows, as once, few, many or a class of expanded clone.

>TRBJ2-3|.|TRBV5-1|many
CASSGGRPGPAQDDTQYF
TGCGCCAGCAGCGGGGGCCGTCCGGGACCGGCACAAGATGATACGCAGTATTTT
>TRBJ2-1|TRBD1|TRBV5-1|.
CASRRDRVGNEQFF
TGCGCCAGCAGACGGGACAGGGTTGGGAATGAGCAGTTCTTC
>TRBJ2-1|.|TRBV20-1|few
CSARDLYTSSYNEQFF
TGCAGTGCTAGAGATTTATACACCAGCTCCTACAATGAGCAGTTCTTC
>TRBJ2-1|.|TRBV12-3/TRBV12-4|many
CASAPGRDEQFF
TGTGCCAGCGCCCCAGGGCGCGATGAGCAGTTCTTC
>TRBJ2-5|.|TRBV9|few
CASSVEPRQEQETQYF
TGTGCCAGCAGCGTAGAGCCCCGACAGGAACAAGAGACCCAGTACTTC
>TRBJ2-7|TRBD2|TRBV5-1|few
CASSLRQGGTSLRRSSYEQYF
TGCGCCAGCTCCCTAAGACAGGGAGGGACTAGCCTTCGTAGGAGCTCCTACGAGCAGTACTTC
>TRBJ1-1|.|TRBV7-9|few
CASSLSGGQGTEAFF
TGTGCCAGCAGCTTGTCTGGGGGGCAGGGGACTGAAGCTTTCTTT
>TRBJ1-1|.|TRBV5-1|.
CASSGGQLNTEAFF
TGCGCCAGCAGCGGCGGACAGCTGAACACTGAAGCTTTCTTT
>TRBJ2-7|TRBD1|TRBV5-1|.
CASSADRGGEQYF
TGCGCCAGCAGCGCGGACAGGGGAGGGGAGCAGTACTTC
>TRBJ1-2|TRBD1|TRBV10-3|.
CATLSGQGESYTF
TGTGCCACCTTGTCAGGACAGGGGGAGTCGTACACCTTC
>TRBJ1-2|.|TRBV20-1|.
CSASQRAVYGNGYTF
TGCAGTGCTAGTCAACGGGCGGTCTACGGGAATGGCTACACCTTC
>TRBJ2-4|TRBD2|TRBV4-3|.
CASSQDGPSGARGKNIQYF
TGCGCCAGCAGCCAAGATGGTCCTAGCGGGGCCCGAGGGAAAAACATTCAGTACTTC
>TRBJ2-1|.|TRBV6-1|.
CASRRTIGGSGYNEQFF
TGTGCCAGCAGGCGTACCATCGGGGGTAGCGGTTACAATGAGCAGTTCTTC
>TRBJ2-7|TRBD1|TRBV7-3|.
CASSQGTGPYEQYF
TGTGCCAGCAGCCAGGGGACAGGGCCCTACGAGCAGTACTTC
>TRBJ2-7|TRBD2|TRBV7-2|.
CASIPGLAVNSGEQYF
TGTGCCAGCATACCGGGACTAGCGGTCAATTCGGGTGAGCAGTACTTC
>TRBJ2-1|TRBD1|TRBV12-3/TRBV12-4|few
CASSPGQGTEQFF
TGTGCCAGCAGCCCCGGACAGGGGACTGAGCAGTTCTTC
>TRBJ2-5|TRBD1|TRBV7-2|few
CASSSYRGRMAQYF
TGTGCCAGCAGCTCATACAGGGGGCGCATGGCCCAGTACTTC
>TRBJ2-1|.|TRBV19|.
CASSSPPGYYNEQFF
TGTGCCAGTAGCTCCCCCCCAGGGTATTACAATGAGCAGTTCTTC
>TRBJ1-1|.|TRBV5-5|once
CASSMEVVSTSEAFF
TGTGCCAGCAGCATGGAGGTCGTCAGTACCTCTGAAGCTTTCTTT
>TRBJ2-1|.|TRBV27|few
CASSLSGSSRRFF
TGTGCCAGCAGTTTGTCCGGGTCCTCACGTCGGTTCTTC
>TRBJ2-2|.|TRBV2|.
CASRLTAPTGELFF
TGTGCCAGCCGATTGACAGCTCCCACCGGGGAGCTGTTTTTT
>TRBJ2-1|.|TRBV7-2|.
CASSIQQRGGPYNEQFF
TGTGCCAGCAGCATACAACAAAGGGGGGGCCCGTACAATGAGCAGTTCTTC
>TRBJ2-5|.|TRBV30|.
CAWRHGAETQYF
TGTGCCTGGAGGCACGGAGCAGAGACCCAGTACTTC
>TRBJ1-6|.|TRBV6-5|.
CASSYGGTGSPLHF
TGTGCCAGCAGTTATGGGGGAACTGGTTCACCCCTCCACTTT
>TRBJ1-5|.|TRBV5-1|few
CASSEQGSNQPQHF
TGCGCCAGCAGCGAACAGGGTAGCAATCAGCCCCAGCATTTT
>TRBJ2-1|TRBD1|TRBV24-1|.
CATSDSSGTGAHNEQFF
TGTGCCACCAGTGATTCGTCAGGGACAGGGGCCCACAATGAGCAGTTCTTC
>TRBJ1-1|TRBD1|TRBV6-1|few
CATRGDRYTEAFF
TGTGCCACAAGGGGGGACAGATACACTGAAGCTTTCTTT
>TRBJ1-2|TRBD1|TRBV7-9|.
CASSRTGGAEHYGYTF
TGTGCCAGCAGCCGGACAGGGGGCGCAGAACACTATGGCTACACCTTC